This T cell receptor (beta chain) originates from a study of shared clonotypes between healthy human individuals. Whole-study context: For every donor, three CD4 naive, three CD4 memory, two CD8 naive and one CD8 memory plates were used. The study, taken as a whole, reports: It was the non-shared clonotypes that had lower generation probabilities than clonotypes shared by all four donors.

A note on this clone: Its antigen is still unknown.

Sequencing was performed with immunoSEQ multiplex PCR; in TCRdb, only in-frame clones are kept and a portion is missing. This table holds about 1.5 million clones, 98% found once. The CDR3 is 11 amino acids. Germline CDR1 KGHSY, CDR2 FQNENV. The V end lost 4 bases, the J end lost 7 bases, and 7 bases lay between the germline ends. The V gene is TRBV16, the J gene TRBJ1-2, with unresolved D. The sequence was obtained from a man in his thirties or forties in good health. The sequenced sample consisted of naive CD4+ T cells sorted from blood. Subset: CD45RA+ positively selected. The CDR3 reads CASSPLRGYTF. DNA for the CDR3: TGTGCCAGCAGCCCTCTCCGTGGCTACACCTTC.